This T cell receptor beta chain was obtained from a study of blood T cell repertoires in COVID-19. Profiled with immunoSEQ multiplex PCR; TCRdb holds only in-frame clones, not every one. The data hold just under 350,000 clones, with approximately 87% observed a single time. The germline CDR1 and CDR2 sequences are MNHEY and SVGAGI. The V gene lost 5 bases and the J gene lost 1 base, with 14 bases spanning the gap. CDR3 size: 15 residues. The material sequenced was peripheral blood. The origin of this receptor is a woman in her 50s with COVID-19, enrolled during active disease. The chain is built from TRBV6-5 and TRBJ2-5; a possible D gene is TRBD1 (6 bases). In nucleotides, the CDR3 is TGTGCCAGCAGTCCTTCTGACAGGACCCAAGAGACCCAGTACTTC. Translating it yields CASSPSDRTQETQYF.